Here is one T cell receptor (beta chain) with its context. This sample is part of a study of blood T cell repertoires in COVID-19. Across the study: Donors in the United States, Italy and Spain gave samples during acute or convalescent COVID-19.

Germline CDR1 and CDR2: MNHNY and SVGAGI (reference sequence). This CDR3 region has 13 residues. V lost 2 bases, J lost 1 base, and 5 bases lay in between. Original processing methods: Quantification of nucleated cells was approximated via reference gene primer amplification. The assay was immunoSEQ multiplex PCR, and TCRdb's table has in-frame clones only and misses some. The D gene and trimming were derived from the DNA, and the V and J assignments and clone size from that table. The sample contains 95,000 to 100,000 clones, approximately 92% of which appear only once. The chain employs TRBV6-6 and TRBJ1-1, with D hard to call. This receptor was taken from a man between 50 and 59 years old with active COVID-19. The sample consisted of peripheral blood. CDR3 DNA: TGTGCCAGCAGTTACCAGTGGAACACTGAAGCTTTCTTT. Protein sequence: CASSYQWNTEAFF.